The rows below give T cell receptor beta chains drawn from one sample of a study of OX40 agonist ivuxolimab in advanced cancers. TCRdb's copy holds only in-frame clones and misses some; the assay was immunoSEQ multiplex PCR. The sample has nearly 50,000 clones, about nine tenths seen once. This specimen was CD4+ or CD8+ T cells sorted from blood, taken in a trial of the OX40 agonist ivuxolimab. All receptors derive from an adult with an advanced solid tumor such as melanoma, head and neck, liver or kidney cancer. The CDR3 runs from the conserved cysteine through the conserved F or W. Not all rows give a size; the values are once, few, many and, for expanded clones, a class.

abundance	v_gene	j_gene	CDR3aa
NA	TRBV7-9	TRBJ2-6	CASSNERGGSDSGANVLTF
once	TRBV11-2	TRBJ1-1	CASSLSGGDTEAFF
NA	TRBV6-1	TRBJ1-5	CASSETGYSNQPQHF
NA	TRBV4-2	TRBJ1-5	CASSQDGTGVDSNQPQHF
NA	TRBV27	TRBJ1-5	CASKFDRGRNQPQHF
NA	TRBV10-3	TRBJ2-7	CAISESLGPAYEQYF
NA	TRBV28	TRBJ2-3	CASTHPGGGTDTQYF
NA	TRBV7-9	TRBJ2-1	CASSIDRDGHYNEQFF
NA	TRBV7-2	TRBJ2-7	CASSWGPPYEQYF
NA	TRBV15	TRBJ2-5	CATRGDHQETQYF
NA	TRBV29-1	NA	CSVEVDSETQYF
NA	TRBV9	TRBJ1-1	CASSVGQGVGTEAFF
few	TRBV4-1	TRBJ1-5	CASSQEGGFNQPQHF
NA	TRBV5-4	TRBJ2-7	CASSLDRATYEQYF
NA	TRBV5-4	TRBJ2-3	CASSPLAGGSDTQYF
NA	TRBV19	TRBJ1-2	CASSMSGEGYTF
NA	TRBV27	TRBJ1-1	CASSIGTHTEAFF
NA	TRBV5-6	TRBJ2-2	CASSLAGNTGELFF
NA	TRBV6-5	TRBJ1-2	CASRATGRFGGYTF
NA	TRBV7-9	TRBJ1-5	CASSLINQPQHF
NA	TRBV19	TRBJ1-6	CASTQGGISSPLHF
NA	TRBV19	TRBJ2-1	CASRSQTSEQFF
NA	TRBV6-5	TRBJ1-6	CASSPHNSPLHF
once	TRBV6-5	TRBJ1-2	CASSYLTGKILGGYTF
NA	TRBV7-8	TRBJ2-3	CASSLTATDTQYF
NA	TRBV11-2	TRBJ2-3	CASSSDDSTDTQYF
NA	TRBV28	TRBJ1-4	CASSFDGAWEKLFF
few	TRBV27	TRBJ2-1	CASSADRVNYNEQFF
NA	TRBV19	TRBJ1-1	CAVGQMRNTEAFF
NA	TRBV4-1	TRBJ1-1	CASSQVDRVNTEAFF
NA	TRBV13	TRBJ2-7	CASSLPGGPGEQYF
NA	TRBV7-2	TRBJ2-1	CASSLRGGDNEQFF
NA	TRBV7-9	TRBJ2-5	CASSRGGFQETQYF
NA	TRBV13	TRBJ2-5	CASSSPLEAQETQYF
NA	TRBV27	TRBJ1-5	CATSGTASNQPQHF
NA	TRBV11-2	TRBJ2-4	CASSLGWGIAKNIQYF
NA	TRBV30	TRBJ1-5	CAWDRGPGNQPQHF
NA	TRBV5-6	TRBJ2-1	CASSLDASREQFF
NA	TRBV7-6	TRBJ2-5	CASSLGDQETQYF
once	TRBV5-4	TRBJ1-4	CASSLGQAATNEKLFF
NA	TRBV27	TRBJ1-1	CASSLTTAGYTEAFF
NA	TRBV5-6	TRBJ2-1	CASSFHRGSYNEQFF
NA	TRBV28	TRBJ2-3	CASSRGGTDTQYF
NA	TRBV4-1	TRBJ1-1	CASSSREGQGTSNTEAFF
NA	TRBV7-2	TRBJ1-1	CASSRGQGGITEAFF
NA	TRBV27	TRBJ2-1	CASSPRLAGDLGNEQFF
NA	TRBV5-1	TRBJ1-1	CASSLDRAGEAFF
NA	TRBV2	TRBJ2-1	CASNRGLYNEQFF
NA	TRBV6-6	TRBJ1-1	CASSDHRVGKTEAFF
NA	TRBV5-6	TRBJ1-4	CASSTGPPNEKLFF
NA	TRBV19	TRBJ1-6	CASSRSGQGALSTGGIDSPLHF
NA	TRBV27	TRBJ2-1	CASSFDAENNEQFF
NA	TRBV27	TRBJ2-7	CASSLTGFGFEQYF